These 29 T cell receptor beta chains were sequenced from one sample in a study of cytomegalovirus exposure and HLA in healthy donors. PCR was performed using 60 Vbeta and 13 Jbeta primers. Profiling relied on immunoSEQ multiplex PCR, and the TCRdb table lists in-frame clones only, not all of them. The profile covers approximately 130,000 clones, with around 75% appearing a single time and less than 4% taken by the ten largest. The sequenced sample was PBMCs. Source of these receptors: a young man in good health and CMV-seronegative.

This rearrangement joins TRBV6-5 to TRBJ2-2; 9 bases are a match to TRBD2. V lost 5 bases and J lost 4; bases outside the gene matches: 5. The length of the CDR3 is 15 residues. Germline CDR1 is MNHEY and CDR2 is SVGAGI. CDR3 in amino acids: CASSAGGRITGELFF. The CDR3 nucleotides read TGTGCCAGCAGTGCGGGGGGGCGGATCACCGGGGAGCTGTTTTTT.

This rearrangement joins TRBV28 to TRBJ2-1, with a tentative D call TRBD2 (5 bases). Germline CDR1 MDHEN, CDR2 SYDVKM. CDR3 length: 14 residues. V lost 7 bases to trimming and J lost 5 bases, with 15 bases between them. In DNA, the CDR3 is TGTGCCAGCAAAGGAGGTGGTAGTCACAATGAGCAGTTCTTC. It specifies CASKGGGSHNEQFF.

The chain has TRBV30 and TRBJ2-1; TRBD2 is a possible D gene (6 bases). The CDR3 runs 15 residues. V shed 0 bases and J shed 9 bases, with 18 bases lying between them. Germline CDR1 and CDR2: GTSNPN and SVGIG (reference sequence). CDR3 in DNA: TGTGCCTGGAGTGTACCGGCTAGCGCTTGGGGTGAGCAGTTCTTC. Its protein product is CAWSVPASAWGEQFF.

The CDR3 sequence is CASSPASQGGSREAFF. The CDR3 DNA follows: TGCGCCAGCAGCCCCGCCAGCCAGGGGGGCAGTAGAGAAGCTTTCTTT. V is TRBV4-3 and J is TRBJ1-1, with 7 bases lining up with TRBD1. CDR1 LGHNA and CDR2 YSLEER come from the germline V gene. This CDR3 has 16 residues. J gave up 8 bases and V 4 bases, and 16 bases lay outside the gene matches.

The chain is built from TRBV29-1 and TRBJ2-7, with TRBD2 as a possible D gene (6 bases). Per germline, CDR1 SQVTM and CDR2 ANQGSEA. The length of the CDR3 is 15 residues. The germline V and J ends were trimmed by 3 bases and 3 bases, with 18 bases remaining between them. CDR3 bases: TGCAGCGTTGACGTCGTGGGGGGAGGCTACTACGAGCAGTACTTC. This codes for CSVDVVGGGYYEQYF.

The chain combines TRBV29-1 with TRBJ2-1; 10 nucleotides match TRBD2. The CDR3 contains 17 residues. The V segment lost 4 bases and the J segment 0 bases; nucleotides outside the gene matches: 9. The germline V gene has CDR1 SQVTM and CDR2 ANQGSEA. The CDR3 bases are TGCAGCGTTGGAGGACTAGCGGAAAAGATCTCCTACAATGAGCAGTTCTTC. Translating it yields CSVGGLAEKISYNEQFF.

The chain is built from TRBV27 and TRBJ1-2, with D possibly being TRBD1 (5 bases). Germline CDR1 is MNHEY and CDR2 is SMNVEV (reference sequence). There are 15 residues in the CDR3. Trimming stripped 6 bases from V and 5 bases from J, with 19 bases between. Here the CDR3 DNA reads TGTGCCAGCAGCCCTCCCCAGGGAGGCGGGTATGGCTACACCTTC. Protein sequence: CASSPPQGGGYGYTF.

The chain employs TRBV9 and TRBJ2-3, with D unclear. Looked up from germline, CDR1 is SGDLS and CDR2 is YYNGEE. V was shortened by 0 bases and J by 3 bases, with 5 bases between the two germline ends. This CDR3 contains 13 residues. This CDR3 reads CASSVVSTDTQYF. The CDR3 region has the DNA TGTGCCAGCAGCGTAGTGAGTACAGATACGCAGTATTTT.

The J gene is TRBJ1-1, the V gene TRBV27; D might be TRBD1 (6 bases). The CDR3 totals 16 residues. V lost 4 bases and J lost 1, with 16 bases in between. Germline CDR1 and CDR2: MNHEY and SMNVEV (reference sequence). The CDR3 region is CASSSVSGRGNTEAFF. The CDR3 nucleotides are TGTGCCAGCAGTTCCGTATCAGGCAGGGGGAACACTGAAGCTTTCTTT.

The V and J genes are TRBV5-1 and TRBJ1-6; possibly TRBD1 for D (6 bases). From germline, CDR1 is SGHRS and CDR2 YFSETQ. CDR3 length: 18 amino acids. V was cut by 1 base and J by 1 base, with 15 bases left in between. This chain's CDR3 is CASSLQGQKESYNSPLHF. In DNA, the CDR3 is TGCGCCAGCAGCTTGCAGGGGCAAAAGGAGTCCTATAATTCACCCCTCCACTTT. The full variable domain, its missing parts supplied by reference TRBV5-1 and TRBJ1-6, is KAGVTQTPRYLIKTRGQQVTLSCSPISGHRSVSWYQQTPGQGLQFLFEYFSETQRNKGNFPGRFSGRQFSNSRSEMNVSTLELGDSALYLCASSLQGQKESYNSPLHFGNGTRLTVT.

V is TRBV28 and J is TRBJ2-7; possible D gene TRBD1, 6 bases. The V end was cut by 8 bases, the J end by 3 bases, with 20 bases between. Germline lookup yields CDR1 MDHEN and CDR2 SYDVKM. The length of the CDR3 is 15 residues. The CDR3: CASLRRGSRGYEQYF. The CDR3 region has the DNA TGTGCCAGCCTTCGAAGGGGGTCGCGAGGCTACGAGCAGTACTTC.

The CDR3 loop reads CASSPRVAGTETQYF. For the CDR3, the DNA is TGCGCCAGCTCACCAAGAGTAGCGGGAACGGAGACCCAGTACTTC. The chain couples TRBV4-1 to TRBJ2-5; TRBD2 matches at 8 bases. There are 15 residues in the CDR3. Germline-derived CDR1 and CDR2 are MGHRA and YSYEKL. V lost 8 bases and J lost 5; bases outside the gene matches: 13.

The chain combines TRBV6-1 with TRBJ1-3, with a tentative D call TRBD1 (5 bases). Trimming left V 7 bases short and J 2 bases short, with 12 bases between. In germline, CDR1 is MNHNS, CDR2 SASEGT. CDR3 length equals 14 residues. The CDR3 region is CASTWGGAGNTIYF. CDR3 nucleotide sequence: TGTGCCAGCACCTGGGGCGGTGCTGGAAACACCATATATTTT.

The chain has TRBV29-1 and TRBJ1-4; 7 nucleotides agree with TRBD1. CDR3 length: 14 amino acids. The V gene end was trimmed by 4 bases and the J gene end by 11 bases; junction bases not matched to a gene: 13. Germline CDR1 SQVTM, CDR2 ANQGSEA. The CDR3 here is CSVVGTADGEKLFF. The CDR3 coding sequence is TGCAGCGTTGTGGGGACAGCAGACGGGGAGAAACTGTTTTTT.

This clone has only a few counts. The chain links TRBV7-9 to TRBJ2-4; D unresolved. V lost 1 base to trimming and J lost 0 bases, with 10 bases between them. Germline lookup yields CDR1 SEHNR and CDR2 FQNEAQ (reference sequence). The CDR3 covers 16 residues. CDR3 in DNA: TGTGCCAGCAGCTTAGGGCAGGTACTAGCCAAAAACATTCAGTACTTC. This sequence encodes CASSLGQVLAKNIQYF.

This sequence joins TRBV27 and TRBJ2-7; maybe TRBD1 (5 bases). CDR1 and CDR2 from the germline V gene are MNHEY and SMNVEV (reference sequence). Trimming removed 6 bases from V and 3 bases from J, with 18 bases in between. CDR3 length: 15 amino acids. This chain's CDR3 is CASSTLELRGYEQYF. DNA of the CDR3: TGTGCCAGCAGCACCTTAGAGCTAAGGGGCTACGAGCAGTACTTC.

V usage is TRBV13 and J usage is TRBJ2-7, with 7 nucleotides matching TRBD1. CDR1 PRHDT and CDR2 FYEKMQ come from the germline V gene (reference sequence). J gave up 3 bases and V 3 bases, and 5 bases lay outside the gene matches. The length of the CDR3 is 14 residues. The CDR3 spells CASSFDREYYEQYF. In nucleotides, the CDR3 is TGTGCCAGCAGCTTTGACAGGGAATACTACGAGCAGTACTTC.

The chain is built from TRBV10-3 and TRBJ1-5; no reliable D call. This CDR3 region has 16 residues. V lost 0 bases and J lost 2, with 11 bases in between. Germline V gene data show CDR1 as ENHRY and CDR2 as SYGVKD. This CDR3 reads CAISESGITGNQPQHF. In DNA form, the CDR3 reads TGTGCCATCAGTGAGTCGGGTATAACAGGCAATCAGCCCCAGCATTTT.

Here the CDR3 reads CANGRDSGANVLTF. CDR3 sequence (DNA): TGCGCCAACGGGCGGGATTCTGGGGCCAACGTCCTGACTTTC. This chain connects TRBV4-3 to TRBJ2-6, with D possibly TRBD2 on 6 matching bases. Germline V lookup: CDR1 LGHNA, CDR2 YSLEER. V lost 10 bases, J lost 1 base, and 11 bases lay in between. The CDR3 is 14 amino acids.

This chain joins TRBV20-1 and TRBJ2-7; D unresolved. This CDR3 has 11 amino acids. V was shortened by 4 bases and J by 3 bases, with 7 bases between the two germline ends. Germline CDR1 DFQATT, CDR2 SNEGSKA (reference sequence). Here the CDR3 DNA reads TGCAGTGCTACCCCCAGCTACGAGCAGTACTTC. Its translation: CSATPSYEQYF.

This chain joins TRBV9 and TRBJ2-3; weak D call: TRBD2 (5 bases). The CDR3 spans 14 residues. Germline CDR1 and CDR2: SGDLS and YYNGEE. Between the trimmed V and J ends, which lost 4 bases and 2 bases, there was a span of 11 bases. CDR3 bases: TGTGCCAGCAGCCCCGAGGGATCCACAGATACGCAGTATTTT. It codes for CASSPEGSTDTQYF.

This clone came up a few times. The V call is TRBV6-4, the J call TRBJ2-3, with 12 bases identical to TRBD2. Germline CDR1 MRHNA, CDR2 SNTAGT. The CDR3 runs 15 residues. J gave up 4 bases and V 3 bases, and 2 bases lay outside the gene matches. The CDR3 here is CASSEASGRADTQYF. The CDR3 region has the DNA TGTGCCAGCAGTGAGGCTAGCGGGAGGGCAGATACGCAGTATTTT.

This clone was seen only once. The rearrangement joins TRBV6-6 to TRBJ1-2; D is unclear. The CDR3 spans 13 residues. V was shortened by 5 bases and J by 2 bases, with 9 bases between the two germline ends. Germline CDR1 and CDR2: MNHNY and SVGAGI (reference sequence). The CDR3 sequence is CASSPTINYGYTF. DNA for the CDR3: TGTGCCAGCAGTCCGACAATAAACTATGGCTACACCTTC.

This clone has more than one count but fewer than ten. The rearrangement uses TRBV7-9 and TRBJ2-7; 9 nucleotides agree with TRBD1. V trimming: 3 bases; J trimming: 3 bases; junction bases outside the gene matches: 6. The germline V gene encodes CDR1 SEHNR and CDR2 FQNEAQ (reference sequence). This CDR3 is built from 15 residues. The CDR3 DNA sequence: TGTGCCAGCAGCTTCCTTGGGACAGGGTTCTACGAGCAGTACTTC. Translating it yields CASSFLGTGFYEQYF.

The V call is TRBV19, the J call TRBJ1-5, with D possibly matching TRBD1 (5 bases). CDR1 and CDR2 from the germline V gene are LNHDA and SQIVND (reference sequence). The CDR3 is 14 amino acids. Deletions cut 2 bases from V and 5 bases from J, with 10 bases between. CDR3 protein: CASSIIRGDQPQHF. CDR3 nucleotide sequence: TGTGCCAGTAGTATAATAAGGGGTGATCAGCCCCAGCATTTT.

This clone is a singleton in its sample. This CDR3 is CASSEWGQGNYEQYF. CDR3 DNA sequence: TGTGCCAGCAGTGAGTGGGGACAGGGGAACTACGAGCAGTACTTC. This chain joins TRBV25-1 and TRBJ2-7, with TRBD1 identical over 10 bases. J was trimmed by 3 bases and V by 3 bases; bases with no gene match: 5. The CDR3 runs 15 residues. From germline, CDR1 is MGHDK and CDR2 SYGVNS.

Comments on this clone: Other DNA sequences in this sample translate to the same CDR3. The genes are TRBV4-3 and TRBJ2-7; the D gene is possibly TRBD2 (5 bases). V lost 0 bases to trimming and J lost 6 bases, with 9 bases between them. The CDR3 has 13 amino acids. Germline CDR1 LGHNA, CDR2 YSLEER. Here the CDR3 DNA reads TGCGCCAGCAGCCAAGATAGGGCGGGCGAGCAGTACTTC. Translation gives CASSQDRAGEQYF.

This chain connects TRBV13 to TRBJ1-1, with 7 positions matching TRBD1. This CDR3 has 17 amino acids. Germline values: CDR1 PRHDT, CDR2 FYEKMQ (reference sequence). Trimming at V came to 3 bases and at J to 0 bases, leaving 10 bases not matched to a gene. The CDR3 nucleotides are TGTGCCAGCAGCTTCCTAAGGACAGGCAACCTGAACACTGAAGCTTTCTTT. It encodes CASSFLRTGNLNTEAFF.

The rearrangement joins TRBV2 to TRBJ2-7; the D gene is possibly TRBD1 (6 bases). Germline-derived CDR1 and CDR2 are SNHLY and FYNNEI. The CDR3 has 19 residues. V was cut by 5 bases and J by 5 bases, with 31 bases left in between. The CDR3 DNA is TGTGCCAGCAGTCCCGACAGACAGGCCCCTCACTTCGGGGTTCACGAGCAGTACTTC. Its translation: CASSPDRQAPHFGVHEQYF.